This T cell receptor (beta chain) appears in the sequencing data of a study of identical twins. Each CDR3 protein is one row after TCRdb ran MiXCR on the 5' RACE reads. This table holds about 190,000 distinct CDR3 sequences, around 15% found once. This clonotype was counted many times. Trimming pared 4 bases from V and 6 bases from J, leaving 10 bases between. The CDR3 length is 12 residues. The sample was also linked to a second study, of T cells expressing NK-cell markers.

The chain carries TRBV12-3 or TRBV12-4 and TRBJ2-7, with a tentative D call TRBD2 (5 bases). The receptor's source is a woman aged 18-29 years in good health. Sequenced sample: CD8+ T cells sorted from blood. CDR3 sequence (DNA): TGTGCCAGCAGTTCGCGGGCCGGCGAGCAGTACTTC. Protein sequence: CASSSRAGEQYF.